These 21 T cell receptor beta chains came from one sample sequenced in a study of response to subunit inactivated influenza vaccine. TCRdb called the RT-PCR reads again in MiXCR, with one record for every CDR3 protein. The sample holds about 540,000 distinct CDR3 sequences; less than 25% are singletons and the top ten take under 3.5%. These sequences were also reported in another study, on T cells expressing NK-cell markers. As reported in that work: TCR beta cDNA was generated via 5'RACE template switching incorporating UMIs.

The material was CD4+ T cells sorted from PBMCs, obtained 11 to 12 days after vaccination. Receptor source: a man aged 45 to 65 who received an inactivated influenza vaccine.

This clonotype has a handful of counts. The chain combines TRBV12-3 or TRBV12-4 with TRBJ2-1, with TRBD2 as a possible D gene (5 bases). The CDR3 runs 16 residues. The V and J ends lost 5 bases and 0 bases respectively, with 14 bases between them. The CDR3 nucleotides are TGTGCCAGCAGTCGTACGGGGTTTAGCTCCTACAATGAGCAGTTCTTC. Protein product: CASSRTGFSSYNEQFF.

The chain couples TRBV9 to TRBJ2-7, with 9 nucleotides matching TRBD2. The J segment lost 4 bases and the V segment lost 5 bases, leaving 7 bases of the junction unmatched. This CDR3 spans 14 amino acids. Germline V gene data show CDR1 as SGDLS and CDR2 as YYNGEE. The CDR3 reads CASSVSGSEYEQYF. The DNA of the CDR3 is TGTGCCAGCAGTGTTAGCGGGAGTGAGTACGAGCAGTACTTC.

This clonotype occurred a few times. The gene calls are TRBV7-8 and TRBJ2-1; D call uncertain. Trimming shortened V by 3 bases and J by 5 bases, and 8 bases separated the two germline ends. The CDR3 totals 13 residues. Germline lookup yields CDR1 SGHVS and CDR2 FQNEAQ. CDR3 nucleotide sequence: TGTGCCAGCAGCTTTCACCGGGACAATGAGCAGTTCTTC. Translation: CASSFHRDNEQFF.

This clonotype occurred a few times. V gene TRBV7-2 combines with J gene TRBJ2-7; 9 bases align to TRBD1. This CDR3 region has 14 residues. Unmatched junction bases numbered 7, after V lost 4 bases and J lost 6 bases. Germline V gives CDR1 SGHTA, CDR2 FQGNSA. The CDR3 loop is CASSSRTGDPEQYF. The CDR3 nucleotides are TGTGCCAGCAGCTCCCGGACAGGGGACCCCGAGCAGTACTTC.

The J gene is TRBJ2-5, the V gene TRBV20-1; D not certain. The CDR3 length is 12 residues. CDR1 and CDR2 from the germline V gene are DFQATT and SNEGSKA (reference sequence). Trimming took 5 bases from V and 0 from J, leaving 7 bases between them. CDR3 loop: CSAPRNQETQYF. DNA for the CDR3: TGCAGTGCTCCTCGGAACCAAGAGACCCAGTACTTC.

The CDR3 is CATSDSGVSSYNEQFF. The CDR3 coding sequence is TGTGCCACCAGTGACTCTGGGGTAAGCTCCTACAATGAGCAGTTCTTC. The rearrangement joins TRBV24-1 to TRBJ2-1; D call uncertain. V lost 4 bases, J lost 0 bases, and 12 bases lay in between. The CDR3 spans 16 residues. In germline, CDR1 is KGHDR, CDR2 SFDVKD.

The CDR3 DNA reads as TGCGCCAGCAGCCAAGATGGACATAGCTCCTACGAGCAGTACTTC. It is translated as CASSQDGHSSYEQYF. The J gene is TRBJ2-7, the V gene TRBV5-1, with TRBD1 as a possible D gene (5 bases). The germline V gene has CDR1 SGHRS and CDR2 YFSETQ. CDR3 size: 15 residues. The germline V and J ends were trimmed by 4 bases and 0 bases, with 14 bases remaining between them.

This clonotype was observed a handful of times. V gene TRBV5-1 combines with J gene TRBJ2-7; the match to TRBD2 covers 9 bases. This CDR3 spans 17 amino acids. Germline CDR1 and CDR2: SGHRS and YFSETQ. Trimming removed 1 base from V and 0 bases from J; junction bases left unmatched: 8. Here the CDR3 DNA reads TGCGCCAGCAGCTTGTCCGGACTTAGCGGGAGCTCCTACGAGCAGTACTTC. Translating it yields CASSLSGLSGSSYEQYF.

The CDR3 here is CASSSPGQGRTEAFF. The CDR3 DNA reads as TGTGCCAGCAGCTCCCCGGGACAGGGCCGCACTGAAGCTTTCTTT. This chain joins TRBV7-9 and TRBJ1-1; TRBD1 agrees at 9 bases. The CDR3 consists of 15 residues. Germline V gene sequence: CDR1 SEHNR, CDR2 FQNEAQ (reference sequence). The trim removed 4 bases at V and 4 bases at J, leaving 7 bases unmatched.

CDR3 protein: CASSRYGTWNTEAFF. For the CDR3, the DNA is TGTGCCAGCAGTCGATACGGGACCTGGAACACTGAAGCTTTCTTT. The chain uses TRBV12-3 or TRBV12-4 and TRBJ1-1; D is possibly TRBD1 (5 bases). V was cut by 5 bases and J by 1 base, with 14 bases left in between. The CDR3 totals 15 residues.

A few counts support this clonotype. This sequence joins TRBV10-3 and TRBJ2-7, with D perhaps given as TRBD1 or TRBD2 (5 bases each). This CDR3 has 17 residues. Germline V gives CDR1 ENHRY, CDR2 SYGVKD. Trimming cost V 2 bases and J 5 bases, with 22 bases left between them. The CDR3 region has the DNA TGTGCCATCAGTGAGAATAGGAGGTTGGGGCAGAGCAACGAGCAGTACTTC. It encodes CAISENRRLGQSNEQYF.

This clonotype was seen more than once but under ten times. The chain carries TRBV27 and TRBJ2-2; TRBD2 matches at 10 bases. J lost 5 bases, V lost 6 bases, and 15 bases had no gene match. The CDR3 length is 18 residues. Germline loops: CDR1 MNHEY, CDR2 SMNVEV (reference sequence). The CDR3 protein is CASSVEGGLALETGELFF. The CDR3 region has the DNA TGTGCCAGCAGCGTGGAAGGGGGACTAGCGCTCGAGACCGGGGAGCTGTTTTTT.

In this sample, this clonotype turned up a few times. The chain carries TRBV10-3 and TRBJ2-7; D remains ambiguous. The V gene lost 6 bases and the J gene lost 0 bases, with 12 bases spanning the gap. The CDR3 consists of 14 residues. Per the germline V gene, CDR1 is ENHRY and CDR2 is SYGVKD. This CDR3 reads CAIRYGSDSYEQYF. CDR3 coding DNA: TGTGCCATCAGGTACGGGTCCGACTCCTACGAGCAGTACTTC.

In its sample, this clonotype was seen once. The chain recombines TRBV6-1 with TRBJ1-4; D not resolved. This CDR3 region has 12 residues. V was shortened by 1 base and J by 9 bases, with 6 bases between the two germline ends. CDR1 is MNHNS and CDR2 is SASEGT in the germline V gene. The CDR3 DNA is TGTGCCAGCAGTGAAGTTTCTCAAAAACTGTTTTTT. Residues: CASSEVSQKLFF.

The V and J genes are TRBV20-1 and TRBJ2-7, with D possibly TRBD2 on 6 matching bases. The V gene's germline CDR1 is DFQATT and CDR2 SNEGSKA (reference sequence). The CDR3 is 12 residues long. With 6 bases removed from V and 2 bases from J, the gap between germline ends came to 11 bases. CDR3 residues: CSASEGTYEQYF. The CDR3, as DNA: TGCAGTGCGTCGGAGGGTACCTACGAGCAGTACTTC.

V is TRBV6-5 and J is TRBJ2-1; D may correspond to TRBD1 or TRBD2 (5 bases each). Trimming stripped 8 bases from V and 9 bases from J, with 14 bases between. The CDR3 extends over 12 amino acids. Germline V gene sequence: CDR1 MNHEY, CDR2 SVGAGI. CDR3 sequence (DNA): TGTGCCAGCGGGTACAGGAGCGGTGAGCAGTTCTTC. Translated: CASGYRSGEQFF.

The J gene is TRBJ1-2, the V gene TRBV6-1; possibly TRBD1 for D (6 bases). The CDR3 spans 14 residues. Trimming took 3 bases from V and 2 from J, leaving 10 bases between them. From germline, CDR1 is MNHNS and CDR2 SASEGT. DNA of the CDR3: TGTGCCAGCAGTGACAACAGGGTAAACTATGGCTACACCTTC. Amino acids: CASSDNRVNYGYTF.

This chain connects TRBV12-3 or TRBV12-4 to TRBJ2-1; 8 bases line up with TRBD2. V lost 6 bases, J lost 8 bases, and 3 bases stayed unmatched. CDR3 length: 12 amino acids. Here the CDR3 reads CASRGLDHEQFF. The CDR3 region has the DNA TGTGCCAGCAGGGGACTAGACCATGAGCAGTTCTTC.

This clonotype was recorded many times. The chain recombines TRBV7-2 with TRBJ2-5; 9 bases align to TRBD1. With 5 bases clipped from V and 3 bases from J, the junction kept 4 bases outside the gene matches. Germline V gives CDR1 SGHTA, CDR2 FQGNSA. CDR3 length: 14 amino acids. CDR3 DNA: TGTGCCAGCAGCATTGGGACAGGGAAAGAGACCCAGTACTTC. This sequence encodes CASSIGTGKETQYF.

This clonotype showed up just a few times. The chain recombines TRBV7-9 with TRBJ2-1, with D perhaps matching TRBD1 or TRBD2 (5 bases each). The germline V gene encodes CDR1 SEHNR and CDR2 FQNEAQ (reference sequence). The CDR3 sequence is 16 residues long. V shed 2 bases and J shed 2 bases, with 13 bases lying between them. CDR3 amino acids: CASSLHGADAYNEQFF. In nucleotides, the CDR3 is TGTGCCAGCAGCTTACACGGGGCCGACGCCTACAATGAGCAGTTCTTC.

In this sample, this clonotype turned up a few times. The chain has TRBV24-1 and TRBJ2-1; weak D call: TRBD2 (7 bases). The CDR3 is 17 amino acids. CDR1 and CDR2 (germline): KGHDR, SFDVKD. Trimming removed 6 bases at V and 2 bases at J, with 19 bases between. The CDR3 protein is CATSPSRGRAPYNEQFF. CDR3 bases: TGTGCCACCAGTCCTTCGAGGGGGAGGGCCCCCTACAATGAGCAGTTCTTC.